This is a list of T cell receptor beta chains from one sample in a study of PD-1 blockade in classical Hodgkin lymphoma. Some clones are missing from TCRdb's copy, which holds only in-frame ones; the method was immunoSEQ multiplex PCR. Of 30,000 or so clones in the sample, over 75% were seen once. The material sequenced was CD4+ T cells from blood, taken at baseline. These receptors all come from a human donor with classical Hodgkin lymphoma. Each CDR3 is given with its conserved first and last residue. A D gene is named only where the DNA matches it firmly. Clone size is stated in some rows and not others, as once, few, many or a class when expanded.

D gene: .
clone size: .
V gene: TRBV9
J gene: TRBJ1-3
CDR3 DNA: TGTGCCAGCAGCGTAGCTGGCAGATCTGGAAACACCATATATTTT
CDR3 protein: CASSVAGRSGNTIYF

D gene: .
clone size: once
V gene: TRBV10-3
J gene: TRBJ1-1
CDR3 DNA: TGTGCCAGCGGACGGACAGACTATGAAGCTTTCTTT
CDR3 protein: CASGRTDYEAFF

D gene: .
clone size: few
V gene: TRBV6-1
J gene: TRBJ2-7
CDR3 DNA: TGTGCCAGCAGAGCAGGGGTTTTCTACGAGCAGTACTTC
CDR3 protein: CASRAGVFYEQYF

D gene: .
clone size: .
V gene: TRBV6-5
J gene: TRBJ1-2
CDR3 DNA: TGTGCCAGCAGCCAACAGAATTCCTATGGCTACACCTTC
CDR3 protein: CASSQQNSYGYTF

D gene: .
clone size: .
V gene: TRBV7-2
J gene: TRBJ1-5
CDR3 DNA: TGTGCCAGCTCACGCGCGGGCAATCAGCCCCAGCATTTT
CDR3 protein: CASSRAGNQPQHF

D gene: .
clone size: .
V gene: TRBV2
J gene: TRBJ1-3
CDR3 DNA: TGTGCCAGCAGTGAAGGAGTAGGCACCATATATTTT
CDR3 protein: CASSEGVGTIYF

D gene: TRBD1
clone size: few
V gene: TRBV30
J gene: TRBJ1-1
CDR3 DNA: TGTGCCTGGAGTCCGACAGGGAGACGAGCTTTCTTT
CDR3 protein: CAWSPTGRRAFF

D gene: .
clone size: .
V gene: TRBV5-1
J gene: TRBJ2-1
CDR3 DNA: TGCGCCAGCAGCGACTATAGCGGCAAGTACAATGAGCAGTTCTTC
CDR3 protein: CASSDYSGKYNEQFF

D gene: .
clone size: .
V gene: TRBV15
J gene: TRBJ1-4
CDR3 DNA: TGTGCCACCAGGGCCCGGGGGGTTGAAGAAAAACTGTTTTTT
CDR3 protein: CATRARGVEEKLFF

D gene: TRBD1
clone size: .
V gene: TRBV18
J gene: TRBJ2-7
CDR3 DNA: TGTGCCAGCTCACTAGGACAGGACCACGAGCAGTACTTC
CDR3 protein: CASSLGQDHEQYF

D gene: TRBD1
clone size: .
V gene: TRBV5-5
J gene: TRBJ2-1
CDR3 DNA: TGTGCCAGCAGCTACAGGGGTGAGCAGTTCTTC
CDR3 protein: CASSYRGEQFF

D gene: .
clone size: .
V gene: TRBV4-3
J gene: TRBJ2-1
CDR3 DNA: TGCGCCAGCAGCCAAGATCGAGGGGTCAATGAGCAGTTCTTC
CDR3 protein: CASSQDRGVNEQFF

D gene: TRBD1
clone size: .
V gene: TRBV6-5
J gene: TRBJ2-7
CDR3 DNA: TGTGCCAGCAGAGACGGACAGGGGGATATGCACTTC
CDR3 protein: CASRDGQGDMHF

D gene: .
clone size: .
V gene: TRBV5-1
J gene: TRBJ1-2
CDR3 DNA: TGCGCCAGCAGCTTGGAAGACCGGCCCTATGGTGGCTACACCTTC
CDR3 protein: CASSLEDRPYGGYTF

D gene: TRBD1
clone size: once
V gene: TRBV30
J gene: TRBJ2-7
CDR3 DNA: TGTGCCTGGAGCGCGGGGACAGGGTATACCTACGAGCAGTACTTC
CDR3 protein: CAWSAGTGYTYEQYF

D gene: .
clone size: .
V gene: TRBV15
J gene: TRBJ2-7
CDR3 DNA: TGTGCCACCAGCAGAGATCCTGGGTCCTACGAGCAGTACTTC
CDR3 protein: CATSRDPGSYEQYF

D gene: .
clone size: .
V gene: TRBV10-1
J gene: TRBJ2-5
CDR3 DNA: TGCGCCAGCAGTGAAGGCCACGGGGGCTTAAAGACCCAGTACTTC
CDR3 protein: CASSEGHGGLKTQYF

D gene: TRBD2
clone size: .
V gene: TRBV4-2
J gene: TRBJ2-5
CDR3 DNA: TGTGCCAGCAGCGGAGCGGGAGGGGTCGCAGAGACCCAGTACTTC
CDR3 protein: CASSGAGGVAETQYF

D gene: .
clone size: .
V gene: TRBV27
J gene: TRBJ1-5
CDR3 DNA: TGTGCCAGCAGTTTTGAAGGGGTCGGACAGCCCCAGCATTTT
CDR3 protein: CASSFEGVGQPQHF

D gene: TRBD2
clone size: .
V gene: TRBV7-9
J gene: TRBJ2-5
CDR3 DNA: TGTGCCAGCAGCTTACGCGCGGGCGGGAGTGGGGAGACCCAGTACTTC
CDR3 protein: CASSLRAGGSGETQYF

D gene: TRBD1
clone size: .
V gene: TRBV6-5
J gene: TRBJ2-1
CDR3 DNA: TGTGCCAGCAGTTACGGGACAGGGGGCAGAGAGCAGTTCTTC
CDR3 protein: CASSYGTGGREQFF

D gene: .
clone size: .
V gene: TRBV11-2
J gene: TRBJ2-7
CDR3 DNA: TGTGCCAGCAGCTTAGATCTAGCGCTTTCCTACGAGCAGTACTTC
CDR3 protein: CASSLDLALSYEQYF

D gene: TRBD2
clone size: .
V gene: TRBV7-2
J gene: TRBJ2-7
CDR3 DNA: TGTGCCAGCAGCTTCACTAGCGGAACCTACGAGCAGTACTTC
CDR3 protein: CASSFTSGTYEQYF

D gene: .
clone size: .
V gene: TRBV30
J gene: TRBJ1-5
CDR3 DNA: TGTGCCTGGAGTCCACAATATAATCAGCCCCAGCATTTT
CDR3 protein: CAWSPQYNQPQHF

D gene: TRBD1
clone size: .
V gene: TRBV6-5
J gene: TRBJ1-4
CDR3 DNA: TGTGCCAGCAGTTCCCAGGGGGCAGGTGAAAAACTGTTTTTT
CDR3 protein: CASSSQGAGEKLFF

D gene: TRBD1
clone size: once
V gene: TRBV10-2
J gene: TRBJ2-7
CDR3 DNA: TGCGCTTCCGGGGACAGGGTGAACGAGCAGTACTTC
CDR3 protein: CASGDRVNEQYF

D gene: .
clone size: .
V gene: TRBV19
J gene: TRBJ2-3
CDR3 DNA: TGTGCCAGTAGTCGTGGGATTGGCACAGATACGCAGTATTTT
CDR3 protein: CASSRGIGTDTQYF

D gene: .
clone size: few
V gene: TRBV6-6
J gene: TRBJ2-1
CDR3 DNA: TGTGCCAGCAGTTACTCGGGTGGTGCGAGCGCTGAGCAGTTCTTC
CDR3 protein: CASSYSGGASAEQFF

D gene: .
clone size: .
V gene: TRBV29-1
J gene: TRBJ1-2
CDR3 DNA: TGCACGATATTAGAAGGGTCGGATAACTATGGCTACACCTTC
CDR3 protein: CTILEGSDNYGYTF

D gene: .
clone size: .
V gene: TRBV5-4
J gene: TRBJ1-1
CDR3 DNA: TGTGCCAGCAGCTTGGGAATGGGGAACACTGAAGCTTTCTTT
CDR3 protein: CASSLGMGNTEAFF

D gene: .
clone size: .
V gene: TRBV11-2
J gene: TRBJ2-1
CDR3 DNA: TGTGCCAGCAGCTCCCGGGGGCGGGAGTTTTCCTCCTACAATGAGCAGTTCTTC
CDR3 protein: CASSSRGREFSSYNEQFF

D gene: .
clone size: .
V gene: TRBV5-8
J gene: TRBJ1-2
CDR3 DNA: TGTGCCAGCAGCCCAATGGGCCCGAGCTATGGCTACACCTTC
CDR3 protein: CASSPMGPSYGYTF

D gene: .
clone size: .
V gene: TRBV6-5
J gene: TRBJ1-2
CDR3 DNA: TGTGCCAGCAGCTCACCGGGGACGTTGGACTATGGCTACACCTTC
CDR3 protein: CASSSPGTLDYGYTF

D gene: .
clone size: .
V gene: TRBV5-6
J gene: TRBJ1-5
CDR3 DNA: TGTGCCAGCAGCTCCGGGCTAAAAGGCCATCAGCCCCAGCATTTT
CDR3 protein: CASSSGLKGHQPQHF

D gene: TRBD2
clone size: .
V gene: TRBV7-2
J gene: TRBJ2-1
CDR3 DNA: TGTGCCAGCAGCATCCGACTAGCGGGAGGGCCCTACAATGAGCAGTTCTTC
CDR3 protein: CASSIRLAGGPYNEQFF

D gene: .
clone size: .
V gene: TRBV5-5
J gene: TRBJ2-7
CDR3 DNA: TGTGCCAGCAGCTTGGAGGGCAGGGTGGAATCGAGCGAGCAGTACTTC
CDR3 protein: CASSLEGRVESSEQYF

D gene: .
clone size: few
V gene: TRBV10-3
J gene: TRBJ2-7
CDR3 DNA: TGTGCCATCAGTACGGCAGGGGGGGTTATCGGCGAGCAGTACTTC
CDR3 protein: CAISTAGGVIGEQYF

D gene: .
clone size: .
V gene: TRBV28
J gene: TRBJ1-5
CDR3 DNA: TGTGCCAGCAGTGGCCACGGGACGGCAGACGTTCAGCCCCAGCATTTT
CDR3 protein: CASSGHGTADVQPQHF

D gene: TRBD2
clone size: .
V gene: TRBV5-4
J gene: TRBJ2-1
CDR3 DNA: TGTGCCAGCCGAGAGCGGGAGAAGTTCTACAATGAGCAGTTCTTC
CDR3 protein: CASREREKFYNEQFF

D gene: TRBD1
clone size: once
V gene: TRBV5-5
J gene: TRBJ1-4
CDR3 DNA: TGTGCCAGCAGTCAATGGACAGGGGTGACTAATGAAAAACTGTTTTTT
CDR3 protein: CASSQWTGVTNEKLFF

D gene: .
clone size: few
V gene: TRBV18
J gene: TRBJ1-5
CDR3 DNA: TGTGCCAGCTCACTGCAGGGGAATGGTCAGCCCCAGCATTTT
CDR3 protein: CASSLQGNGQPQHF

D gene: .
clone size: .
V gene: TRBV21-1
J gene: TRBJ1-3
CDR3 DNA: TGTGCCAGCACCGCAGACAAGTCTGGAAACACCATATATTTT
CDR3 protein: CASTADKSGNTIYF